A single sample is the source of the 13 T cell receptor beta chains below, sequenced in a study of preoperative IRX-2 immunotherapy in early breast cancer. Measured with immunoSEQ multiplex PCR; TCRdb has only the in-frame clones, and not every one. The table has fewer than 25,000 clones, 85% seen once. Treatment of the sample: preoperative locoregional IRX-2 cytokine immunotherapy. This specimen consisted of lymph node tissue, obtained after IRX-2 immunotherapy. Receptor source: a human donor with breast cancer.

This chain uses TRBV19 with TRBJ2-7; D is ambiguous. This CDR3 region has 13 residues. V lost 5 bases and J lost 0, with 8 bases in between. Germline V gene data show CDR1 as LNHDA and CDR2 as SQIVND (reference sequence). The CDR3 nucleotides are TGTGCCAGTAGTCCAGCCATCTCCTACGAGCAGTACTTC. This codes for CASSPAISYEQYF.

V usage is TRBV6-8 and J usage is TRBJ2-1; the D is unclear. Germline assignment: CDR1 MNHGY and CDR2 SAAAGT. Trimming took 9 bases from V and 11 from J, leaving 17 bases between them. This CDR3 is 12 amino acids long. In nucleotides, the CDR3 is TGTGCCAGTGGCCCACGATGGGGTCAGCAGTTCTTC. It specifies CASGPRWGQQFF.

The CDR3 DNA follows: TGCAGCGGGACGAGGGACTTAAACACCATATATTTT. Amino acid sequence: CSGTRDLNTIYF. The J gene is TRBJ1-3, the V gene TRBV29-1; possibly TRBD1 for D (5 bases). Germline CDR1 reads SQVTM; CDR2 reads ANQGSEA. The CDR3 has 12 residues. Trimming shortened V by 7 bases and J by 6 bases, and 13 bases separated the two germline ends. Combining the CDR3 with reference TRBV29-1 and TRBJ1-3 gives the whole variable domain SAVISQKPSRDICQRGTSLTIQCQVDSQVTMMFWYRQQPGQSLTLIATANQGSEATYESGFVIDKFPISRPNLTFSTLTVSNMSPEDSSIYLCSGTRDLNTIYFGEGSWLTVV.

In this sample, this clone turned up once. This sequence joins TRBV29-1 and TRBJ1-1; TRBD1 matches at 9 bases. CDR3 length: 14 residues. Germline V gene lookup returns CDR1 SQVTM and CDR2 ANQGSEA. V lost 5 bases to trimming and J lost 4 bases; unmatched junction nucleotides: 8. Here the CDR3 DNA reads TGCAGCGTTTCCGACAGGGGGGAGTCCACTGAAGCTTTCTTT. Protein: CSVSDRGESTEAFF.

The chain uses TRBV28 and TRBJ2-1; no clear D gene. This CDR3 has 13 residues. The germline V gene encodes CDR1 MDHEN and CDR2 SYDVKM. V shed 2 bases and J shed 0 bases, with 2 bases lying between them. In DNA, the CDR3 is TGTGCCAGCAGTTTAGGCTCCTACAATGAGCAGTTCTTC. Translated: CASSLGSYNEQFF.

The chain is built from TRBV6-8 and TRBJ2-7; D is unresolved. V was pared by 6 bases and J by 0 bases, with 15 bases between. Germline V gene data show CDR1 as MNHGY and CDR2 as SAAAGT. This CDR3 is 15 amino acids long. The CDR3 here is CASSKGPQSSYEQYF. CDR3 sequence (DNA): TGTGCCAGCAGCAAAGGACCCCAGAGCTCCTACGAGCAGTACTTC.

This clone was observed a handful of times. The gene calls are TRBV23-1 and TRBJ2-1; TRBD1 matches 7 bases. TRBV23-1 is noted as an ORF with a role that remains uncertain. The CDR3 covers 14 residues. V lost 6 bases and J lost 5; bases outside the gene matches: 7. The CDR3 reads CASSFSQGNNEQFF. CDR3 nucleotide sequence: TGCGCCAGCAGCTTTTCACAGGGGAACAATGAGCAGTTCTTC.

In its sample, this clone was seen once. This chain connects TRBV6-8 to TRBJ2-7; no firm D call. The V end was cut by 7 bases, the J end by 0 bases, with 10 bases between. The CDR3 length is 13 residues. In germline, CDR1 is MNHGY, CDR2 SAAAGT. CDR3 protein: CASKRFLSYEQYF. In nucleotides, the CDR3 is TGTGCCAGCAAAAGGTTTCTCTCCTACGAGCAGTACTTC.

V gene TRBV19 combines with J gene TRBJ1-5; 7 positions agree with TRBD1. The trim removed 7 bases at V and 5 bases at J, leaving 5 bases unmatched. CDR3 length: 13 residues. Germline V gives CDR1 LNHDA, CDR2 SQIVND (reference sequence). CDR3 nucleotide sequence: TGTGCCAGTAACGCAGGGGGTGATCAGCCCCAGCATTTT. Its protein product is CASNAGGDQPQHF. Using reference TRBV19 and TRBJ1-5 for the parts outside the CDR3, the full variable domain is DGGITQSPKYLFRKEGQNVTLSCEQNLNHDAMYWYRQDPGQGLRLIYYSQIVNDFQKGDIAEGYSVSREKKESFPLTVTSAQKNPTAFYLCASNAGGDQPQHFGDGTRLSIL.

The chain has TRBV11-3 and TRBJ1-1; 8 bases line up with TRBD1. The germline V gene has CDR1 SGHNT and CDR2 YENEEA. V shed 5 bases and J 6 bases; nucleotides not matched to a gene: 17. This CDR3 has 17 residues. The CDR3 reads CASSPYTDRGWRAEAFF. The CDR3 bases are TGTGCCAGCAGCCCCTACACAGACAGGGGTTGGAGGGCTGAAGCTTTCTTT.

The rearrangement joins TRBV1 to TRBJ1-4; the table's D call of TRBD1 was not tested on the DNA. TRBV1 is labeled a pseudogene. The CDR3 sequence is 15 residues long. The CDR3 here is CASSHPGTGVEKLFF. The CDR3 region has the DNA TGCGCCAGCAGCCATCCCGGGACAGGGGTTGAAAAACTGTTTTTT.

The CDR3 DNA is TGCGCCAGCAGCCGGGGACAGGGTAACACTGAAGCTTTCTTT. Amino acid sequence: CASSRGQGNTEAFF. This chain joins TRBV23-1 and TRBJ1-1; TRBD1 aligns across 9 bases. TRBV23-1 is an open reading frame, and its role is uncertain. J gave up 2 bases and V 6 bases, and 4 bases lay outside the gene matches. This CDR3 has 14 residues.

The chain is built from TRBV7-5 and TRBJ2-7; the D call of TRBD2 is as the table states it, not checked on the DNA. TRBV7-5 is a pseudogene. The length of the CDR3 is 14 residues. CDR3 sequence reads: CASSLIGEVYEQYF. DNA for the CDR3: TGTGCCAGCAGCTTAATCGGGGAGGTCTACGAGCAGTACTTC.